The clone carrying this T cell receptor (beta chain) was seen a handful of times. Its antigen is unknown. The sample originates from a study of T-cell reconstitution after alpha-beta-depleted transplantation in children. Overall study findings and caveats: Surviving recipient T cells and thymic progenitors underlay high day-60 TCRbeta diversity in some patients. Newly produced T cells mostly accounted for T-cell counts and diversity one year post-transplant. It was reported that alpha-beta T cells came from several hundred expanded graft clones (about two months after transplant).

As it was prepared, the TCRbeta library received unique molecular identifiers. TCRdb reprocessed the PCR reads with MiXCR, giving one entry per CDR3 protein. The sample holds fewer than 550,000 distinct CDR3 sequences, 9.5% to 12% seen once. The clonotype comes from a female patient aged 2-9 years who had a stem cell transplant for aplastic anemia, so the T cells may come from the graft donor. The sample consisted of PBMCs, mostly from graft donor cells, taken 180 days after TCRalphabeta/CD19-depleted stem cell transplant.

CDR3 in amino acids: CASSQEGGNTGELFF. CDR3 coding DNA: TGCGCCAGCAGCCAAGAAGGTGGTAACACCGGGGAGCTGTTTTTT. The chain has TRBV4-1 and TRBJ2-2, with D uncertain. The CDR3 extends over 15 amino acids. Germline-derived CDR1 and CDR2 are MGHRA and YSYEKL. V shed 0 bases and J shed 2 bases, with 7 bases lying between them.